These 20 T cell receptor beta chains were sequenced from one sample in a study of T cell responses to AZD1222 COVID-19 vaccine. Generated by immunoSEQ multiplex PCR, the TCRdb table keeps only in-frame clones and is missing some. The sample records about 82,000 clones, approximately 83% being singletons. The sequenced sample was peripheral blood, obtained 28 days after the second AZD1222 dose. The receptors stem from an adult who received the AZD1222 COVID-19 vaccine.

This rearrangement joins TRBV28 to TRBJ1-5; TRBD1 is a possible D gene (5 bases). V shed 5 bases and J shed 0 bases, with 11 bases lying between them. The CDR3 extends over 15 amino acids. CDR1 is MDHEN and CDR2 is SYDVKM in the germline V gene. The CDR3 DNA reads as TGTGCCAGCAGTGAGGGGACGTATAGCAATCAGCCCCAGCATTTT. Encoded protein: CASSEGTYSNQPQHF.

This clone was recorded a few times. The chain is built from TRBV5-8 and TRBJ1-5; D remains unclear. CDR3 size: 13 residues. In germline, CDR1 is SGHTS, CDR2 YDEGEE. V was shortened by 0 bases and J by 5 bases, with 6 bases between the two germline ends. The CDR3 is CASSLGGYQPQHF. The DNA for the CDR3 is TGTGCCAGCAGCTTGGGTGGCTATCAGCCCCAGCATTTT.

V usage is TRBV5-5 and J usage is TRBJ2-1; TRBD1 or TRBD2 may be the D gene (5 bases each). In germline, CDR1 is SGHKS, CDR2 YYEKEE (reference sequence). The CDR3 runs to 15 residues. With 3 bases removed from V and 2 bases from J, the gap between germline ends came to 12 bases. In DNA, the CDR3 is TGTGCCAGCAGCTGGGGCCGGGGAGCCTACAATGAGCAGTTCTTC. This encodes CASSWGRGAYNEQFF.

The rearrangement joins TRBV27 to TRBJ2-2; D remains ambiguous. This CDR3 spans 17 amino acids. Germline assignment: CDR1 MNHEY and CDR2 SMNVEV (reference sequence). Trimming removed 3 bases from V and 1 base from J, with 15 bases in between. CDR3 residues: CASSFLSVSQNTGELFF. The CDR3 DNA is TGTGCCAGCAGTTTTTTATCTGTCTCGCAGAACACCGGGGAGCTGTTTTTT.

The chain combines TRBV12-3 or TRBV12-4 with TRBJ1-2; D gene ambiguous. The CDR3 length is 13 residues. Trimming shortened V by 5 bases and J by 10 bases, and 17 bases separated the two germline ends. CDR3 amino acids: CASSLLEKADYTF. The CDR3 DNA follows: TGTGCCAGCAGTCTGTTAGAAAAGGCGGACTACACCTTC.

The chain couples TRBV5-4 to TRBJ1-1; D is perhaps TRBD1 (6 bases). The CDR3 consists of 16 residues. Looked up from germline, CDR1 is SGHNT and CDR2 is YYREEE (reference sequence). V lost 0 bases and J lost 2, with 14 bases in between. CDR3 sequence: CASSLGLEGGNTEAFF. DNA of the CDR3: TGTGCCAGCAGCTTGGGGCTTGAAGGGGGAAACACTGAAGCTTTCTTT.

V is TRBV29-1 and J is TRBJ2-7; D call uncertain. The CDR3 covers 13 residues. The ends were cut back, 7 bases at V and 6 bases at J, with 19 bases in the middle. The germline V gene has CDR1 SQVTM and CDR2 ANQGSEA. CDR3 residues: CSALLGDLSEQYF. CDR3 nucleotides: TGCAGCGCCTTACTTGGAGACCTATCCGAGCAGTACTTC.

This clone came up a few times. The chain links TRBV5-4 to TRBJ2-1; D is unresolved. The CDR3 is 13 residues long. Germline V lookup: CDR1 SGHNT, CDR2 YYREEE (reference sequence). V dropped 4 bases and J dropped 5 bases, with 10 bases sitting between them. The CDR3 DNA reads TGTGCCAGCAGCCAGACTGGGGACAATGAGCAGTTCTTC. Amino acids: CASSQTGDNEQFF.

The chain joins TRBV19 to TRBJ1-1; unclear D gene. The V gene lost 0 bases and the J gene lost 0 bases, with 11 bases spanning the gap. CDR1 LNHDA and CDR2 SQIVND come from the germline V gene (reference sequence). This CDR3 has 16 residues. CDR3 residues: CASSIDTFSMNTEAFF. The CDR3 DNA reads as TGTGCCAGTAGTATAGATACGTTTTCCATGAACACTGAAGCTTTCTTT. The entire variable domain, with the rest obtained from reference TRBV19 and TRBJ1-1, is as follows: DGGITQSPKYLFRKEGQNVTLSCEQNLNHDAMYWYRQDPGQGLRLIYYSQIVNDFQKGDIAEGYSVSREKKESFPLTVTSAQKNPTAFYLCASSIDTFSMNTEAFFGQGTRLTVV.

Only one count was recorded for this clone. This sequence joins TRBV7-6 and TRBJ2-1, with D tentatively TRBD1 or TRBD2 (6 bases each). The CDR3 extends over 13 amino acids. From germline, CDR1 is SGHVS and CDR2 FNYEAQ. The V gene lost 6 bases and the J gene lost 7 bases, with 13 bases spanning the gap. CDR3 nucleotides: TGTGCCAGCAGTCTAGGGGGGATAAATGAGCAGTTCTTC. This translates into CASSLGGINEQFF.

The genes are TRBV10-3 and TRBJ1-3; D is ambiguous. The CDR3 consists of 14 residues. Per the germline V gene, CDR1 is ENHRY and CDR2 is SYGVKD. V dropped 8 bases and J dropped 0 bases, with 11 bases sitting between them. The CDR3 DNA sequence: TGTGCCATCTGGTCCAGCAGCTCTGGAAACACCATATATTTT. Protein product: CAIWSSSSGNTIYF.

This clone has a single count. This chain links TRBV30 with TRBJ2-3, with 9 bases fitting TRBD2. Germline V gene sequence: CDR1 GTSNPN, CDR2 SVGIG (reference sequence). V lost 5 bases and J lost 3; bases outside the gene matches: 9. CDR3 length equals 15 residues. The CDR3 DNA reads as TGTGCCTGGGGCGGAGGCGGGGGGGGGACAGATACGCAGTATTTT. Amino acid sequence: CAWGGGGGGTDTQYF.

The chain links TRBV9 to TRBJ1-2, with 7 bases matching TRBD1. J was trimmed by 8 bases and V by 4 bases; bases with no gene match: 8. This CDR3 has 13 amino acids. Per germline, CDR1 SGDLS and CDR2 YYNGEE. Here the CDR3 DNA reads TGTGCCAGCAGCATAGACAGGGAAGGAGGCTACACCTTC. Translating it yields CASSIDREGGYTF. The variable domain in full, with the rest retrieved from reference TRBV9 and TRBJ1-2, is DSGVTQTPKHLITATGQRVTLRCSPRSGDLSVYWYQQSLDQGLQFLIQYYNGEERAKGNILERFSAQQFPDLHSELNLSSLELGDSALYFCASSIDREGGYTFGSGTRLTVV.

V is TRBV28 and J is TRBJ2-3, with 8 bases identical to TRBD2. This CDR3 contains 15 residues. Germline lookup yields CDR1 MDHEN and CDR2 SYDVKM. V was pared by 3 bases and J by 6 bases, with 8 bases of the junction left unmatched. The CDR3 loop reads CASSFRRGAGDTQYF. In nucleotides, the CDR3 is TGTGCCAGCAGTTTTAGGCGGGGGGCCGGGGATACGCAGTATTTT.

J is TRBJ2-3 and V is TRBV7-2; no reliable D call. The CDR3 has 12 residues. Trimming removed 1 base at V and 5 bases at J, with 4 bases between. CDR1 and CDR2 (germline): SGHTA, FQGNSA. The CDR3 DNA reads as TGTGCCAGCAGCTTAGAGGTAGATACGCAGTATTTT. Amino acid sequence: CASSLEVDTQYF.

The V and J genes are TRBV18 and TRBJ1-6; the D gene is possibly TRBD1 (6 bases). Trimming removed 4 bases at V and 6 bases at J, with 10 bases between. The CDR3 is 14 amino acids. From germline, CDR1 is KGHSH and CDR2 LQKENI. In DNA form, the CDR3 reads TGTGCCAGCTCACAGGGCAGGGGTAATTCACCCCTCCACTTT. It specifies CASSQGRGNSPLHF. The variable domain in full, completed from reference TRBV18 and TRBJ1-6, reads NAGVMQNPRHLVRRRGQEARLRCSPMKGHSHVYWYRQLPEEGLKFMVYLQKENIIDESGMPKERFSAEFPKEGPSILRIQQVVRGDSAAYFCASSQGRGNSPLHFGNGTRLTVT.

V and J are TRBV29-1 and TRBJ2-5; D is unresolved. Trimming took 4 bases from V and 5 from J, leaving 14 bases between them. This CDR3 spans 13 amino acids. CDR1 and CDR2 from the germline V gene are SQVTM and ANQGSEA. The DNA of the CDR3 is TGCAGCGTTGTCAGGTTGACATTGGAGACCCAGTACTTC. The encoded protein is CSVVRLTLETQYF. The whole variable domain, filled in from reference TRBV29-1 and TRBJ2-5, reads SAVISQKPSRDICQRGTSLTIQCQVDSQVTMMFWYRQQPGQSLTLIATANQGSEATYESGFVIDKFPISRPNLTFSTLTVSNMSPEDSSIYLCSVVRLTLETQYFGPGTRLLVL.

The chain couples TRBV7-9 to TRBJ1-5, with TRBD1 as a possible D gene (6 bases). This CDR3 contains 15 residues. The V and J ends lost 4 bases and 1 base respectively, with 11 bases between them. CDR1 SEHNR and CDR2 FQNEAQ come from the germline V gene (reference sequence). The CDR3 protein is CASSSGQLSNQPQHF. The CDR3 DNA reads TGTGCCAGCAGCTCCGGACAGTTGAGCAATCAGCCCCAGCATTTT.

This clone was observed a handful of times. This chain uses TRBV19 with TRBJ2-1; possibly TRBD2 for D (6 bases). Germline values: CDR1 LNHDA, CDR2 SQIVND (reference sequence). V gave up 4 bases and J gave up 4 bases, with 14 bases separating them. The CDR3 spans 15 residues. The DNA for the CDR3 is TGTGCCAGTAGTACTGACTGGCGGGGTTACAATGAGCAGTTCTTC. Amino acid sequence: CASSTDWRGYNEQFF.

The chain employs TRBV25-1 and TRBJ1-1; D gene uncertain. The V end lost 0 bases, the J end lost 2 bases, and 10 bases lay between the germline ends. There are 15 residues in the CDR3. Germline CDR1 reads MGHDK; CDR2 reads SYGVNS. CDR3 sequence (DNA): TGTGCCAGCAGTGAATATGTGGGAATTAACACTGAAGCTTTCTTT. Amino acid sequence: CASSEYVGINTEAFF.